Included here is one TCR beta chain sequence, with context. The sample originates from a study of cytomegalovirus exposure and HLA in healthy donors. Vbeta (60) and Jbeta (13) primers were used in the PCR. Produced via immunoSEQ multiplex PCR; TCRdb's table is partial and in-frame only. The sample lists nearly 100,000 clones, over 8% seen once, with about 4.7% in the top ten. V was cut by 5 bases and J by 1 base, with 12 bases left in between. The CDR3 spans 14 residues. Per the germline V gene, CDR1 is MNHEY and CDR2 is SVGAGI. The sequence was collected from a man in his fifties in good health and CMV-seropositive. The sequencing input was PBMCs. V is TRBV6-5 and J is TRBJ2-7, with D tentatively TRBD1 (5 bases). The CDR3: CASSPTTVSYEQYF. The CDR3 DNA follows: TGTGCCAGCAGTCCCACGACAGTATCCTACGAGCAGTACTTC.